This section outlines one T cell receptor (beta chain) sequence together with its context. Within the sample, other DNA sequences also encode this same CDR3. Only in-frame clones appear in the TCRdb table, and some are missing; sequencing was by immunoSEQ multiplex PCR. The data hold roughly 2.2 million clones, with 90% to 95% observed a single time. These data belong to a study of shared clonotypes between healthy human individuals. The wider study: A donor's plate count was three for CD4 naive and three for CD4 memory; CD8 naive had two and CD8 memory one.

Between the trimmed V and J ends, which lost 4 bases and 1 base, there was a span of 4 bases. The CDR3 runs 12 residues. Germline CDR1 reads SGHRS; CDR2 reads YFSETQ. The clonotype comes from a man in his late teens or twenties in good health. Some clones in this sample may be carry-over from other donors' samples. The gene calls are TRBV5-1 and TRBJ2-3; D not certain. Material for sequencing was naive CD4+ T cells from PBMCs. Subset here: CD45RA+ positively selected. CDR3 sequence reads: CASSLRTDTQYF. As DNA, the CDR3 is TGCGCCAGCAGCCTCCGCACAGATACGCAGTATTTT.